These T cell receptor beta chains were read from a single sample in a study of cytomegalovirus exposure and HLA in healthy donors. Here immunoSEQ multiplex PCR was the method, and the copy in TCRdb shows in-frame clones only, minus some. The table shows 35,000 to 40,000 clones, with 74% occurring only once. Sequenced sample: PBMCs. The receptors stem from a man younger than 45 in good health and CMV-seronegative. Each CDR3 is given with its conserved first and last residue. The D gene is left open where the match is weak. Clone size is not always given. Where it is, it says once, few, many or a class for expanded clones.

j_call clone_size d_call v_call cdr3_nt cdr3_aa
TRBJ2-5 few TRBD2 TRBV7-9 TGTGCCAGCAGCTTAGGAGGCGGGGGTAGGGAGACCCAGTACTTC CASSLGGGGRETQYF
TRBJ2-1 . . TRBV13 TGTGCCAGCAGCCCCGACAGGAGCTCCTACAATGAGCAGTTCTTC CASSPDRSSYNEQFF
TRBJ2-7 . TRBD2 TRBV27 TGTGCCAGCAGTTTAGCCGGGACTAGCGGGAGGGAGGAGCAGTACTTC CASSLAGTSGREEQYF
TRBJ2-5 once TRBD2 TRBV29-1 TGCAGCGCCGCGGGGGAAGAGACCCAGTACTTC CSAAGEETQYF
TRBJ2-2 . . TRBV5-1 TGCGCCAGCAGCGGGCTAACCGCGAACACCGGGGAGCTGTTTTTT CASSGLTANTGELFF
TRBJ2-4 . TRBD1 TRBV19 TGTGCCAGTAGTATCGGACAGGGGGTAACCAAAAACATTCAGTACTTC CASSIGQGVTKNIQYF
TRBJ1-1 . TRBD1 TRBV5-5 TGTGCCAGCAGCCCAAGGGACAGAATGAACACTGAAGCTTTCTTT CASSPRDRMNTEAFF
TRBJ2-3 . . TRBV29-1 TGCAGCGTTGGTTGGGCAGGGGCTAGCACAGATACGCAGTATTTT CSVGWAGASTDTQYF
TRBJ1-1 . . TRBV28 TGTGCCAGCAGCCTCCAGGGCCTCGGAGCTTTCTTT CASSLQGLGAFF
TRBJ2-3 . . TRBV4-1 TGCGCCAGCAGCCAAGTTAGCACCCGGGGAGATACGCAGTATTTT CASSQVSTRGDTQYF
TRBJ2-1 . TRBD1 TRBV30 TGTGCCTGGAGTGGACAGGGCAGATACAATGAGCAGTTCTTC CAWSGQGRYNEQFF
TRBJ2-5 . . TRBV7-9 TGTGCCAGCAGCTGGGGGGCCGGGACAGACAAAGAGACCCAGTACTTC CASSWGAGTDKETQYF
TRBJ2-7 once TRBD2 TRBV7-2 TGTGCCAGCAGCTTAGGGGGAGCGGGGGGGCCGTACGAGCAGTACTTC CASSLGGAGGPYEQYF
TRBJ2-3 . TRBD2 TRBV2 TGTGCCAGCAGACCGCGGGGGGGCTGGGATACGCAGTATTTT CASRPRGGWDTQYF
TRBJ1-1 . . TRBV2 TGTGCCAGCACCAAGATTAGCGTGAACACTGAAGCTTTCTTT CASTKISVNTEAFF
TRBJ2-7 . . TRBV2 TGTGCCAGCAGTGAATGGGTCGTGGGACTGGCGAATGTCGAGCAGTACTTC CASSEWVVGLANVEQYF
TRBJ2-7 large . TRBV6-1 TGTGCCAGCAGTGAAGAGGGGGGGTGGAGCGAGCAGTACTTC CASSEEGGWSEQYF
TRBJ2-3 few . TRBV5-6 TGTGCCAGCAGCACCCCGGTGAGAAACCCCGGGACAGATACGCAGTATTTT CASSTPVRNPGTDTQYF
TRBJ2-7 . . TRBV18 TGTGCCAGCTCACCTATACCTAACGGGGAGCAGTACTTC CASSPIPNGEQYF
TRBJ2-7 . TRBD2 TRBV6-6 TGTGCCAGCCAGACTAGCGGGGGTCCCTACGAGCAGTACTTC CASQTSGGPYEQYF
TRBJ2-3 once . TRBV15 TGTGCCACCAGCCCCAGGGGTTTACACACAGATACGCAGTATTTT CATSPRGLHTDTQYF
TRBJ2-7 . TRBD1 TRBV19 TGTGCCAGTAGTATACGACAGGGGGCCTCCTACGAGCAGTACTTC CASSIRQGASYEQYF
TRBJ2-7 . TRBD1 TRBV7-3 TGTGCCAGCAGCACAACAGGGGGCAATTCCTACGAGCAGTACTTC CASSTTGGNSYEQYF
TRBJ2-1 . . TRBV9 TGTGCCAGCAGCGTAGCGGGTGGCGGGGACAATGAGCAGTTCTTC CASSVAGGGDNEQFF
TRBJ2-7 . TRBD2 TRBV29-1 TGCAGCGCCAACGGACTAGCGGGAGGGCCATCCGAGCAGTACTTC CSANGLAGGPSEQYF
TRBJ2-3 . TRBD1 TRBV29-1 TGCAGCGTTGAAGAAGAGGGGGCGCCCCTCACAGATACGCAGTATTTT CSVEEEGAPLTDTQYF
TRBJ1-3 few . TRBV5-5 TGTGCCAGCAGCTCCTCTCCGGGCAGGGGAAGAAACACCATATATTTT CASSSSPGRGRNTIYF
TRBJ1-2 few . TRBV28 TGTGCCAGCAGTATGACAGTCTACTATGGCTACACCTTC CASSMTVYYGYTF
TRBJ2-3 . TRBD2 TRBV19 TGTGCCACCGCCTCGGTGCGAGCGGGAGGTTCAGATACGCAGTATTTT CATASVRAGGSDTQYF
TRBJ1-2 . . TRBV2 TGTGCCAACAGTCCAGATCAGGGCGACTATGGCTACACCTTC CANSPDQGDYGYTF
TRBJ2-7 . TRBD1 TRBV2 TGTGCCAGCACCCCCCGGGACAGGGGTTACGAGCAGTACTTC CASTPRDRGYEQYF
TRBJ2-2 . . TRBV9 TGTGCCAGCAGCGTCGGCAGGGGTAGGACCGGGGAGCTGTTTTTT CASSVGRGRTGELFF
TRBJ1-3 . . TRBV19 TGTGCCAGTAGTACCGGTAGCTCTGGAAACACCATATATTTT CASSTGSSGNTIYF
TRBJ1-1 . . TRBV30 TGTGCCTGGAGTGAAGCAGGGCACACTGAAGCTTTCTTT CAWSEAGHTEAFF
TRBJ2-7 . . TRBV2 TGTGCCAGCAGTGAATGGGTCGTGGGACTGGCGAATGGCGAGCAGTACTTC CASSEWVVGLANGEQYF
TRBJ1-4 . . TRBV4-1 TGCGCCAGCAGCCAGGGACTCTGGGCGGTCGAAAAACTGTTTTTT CASSQGLWAVEKLFF
TRBJ2-3 . TRBD1 TRBV23-1 TGCGCCAGCAGTCAACCCGACGGACAGGGAACAGATACGCAGTATTTT CASSQPDGQGTDTQYF
TRBJ1-1 . . TRBV6-6 TGTGCCAGCCAGAGGGGGATGAACACTGAAGCTTTCTTT CASQRGMNTEAFF
TRBJ1-2 once . TRBV7-2 TGTGCCAGCAGCTTAGGAGCGGAGCGGGGAGGTGGCTACACCTTC CASSLGAERGGGYTF
TRBJ2-7 . TRBD1 TRBV19 TGTGCCAGTAGTATAAAGACAGGGCCCCACGAGCAGTACTTC CASSIKTGPHEQYF
TRBJ2-6 . . TRBV4-1 TGCGCCAGCAGCCAACAGACTGGGGCCAACGTCCTGACTTTC CASSQQTGANVLTF
TRBJ2-3 . TRBD1 TRBV29-1 TGCAGCGTTGATGGGAGGGACAGGGCTAGCACAGATACGCAGTATTTT CSVDGRDRASTDTQYF
TRBJ2-5 . TRBD2 TRBV10-3 TGTGCCATCAGTCCGGGACTAGCGGGAGGGCGAGAAAAAGAGACCCAGTACTTC CAISPGLAGGREKETQYF
TRBJ2-3 . TRBD1 TRBV6-1 TGTGCCAGCAGTCCCCGGGACAGCTACACAGATACGCAGTATTTT CASSPRDSYTDTQYF
TRBJ1-1 once . TRBV6-1 TGTGCCAGCAGTGGAGGATACGGTGGCAACACTGAAGCTTTCTTT CASSGGYGGNTEAFF
TRBJ2-5 . . TRBV15 TGTGCCACCAGCAGGGGGTCAGGGAATTCACAAGAGACCCAGTACTTC CATSRGSGNSQETQYF
TRBJ2-3 . . TRBV13 TGTGCCAGCAGCTTAGAGGTTGCGGTAGAGGTTACGCAGTATTTT CASSLEVAVEVTQYF